This entry lists 7 T cell receptor beta chains sequenced from one sample in a study of vaccination and CD4 T cells after COVID-19. The Oncomine TCR Beta short-read assay was applied to DNA of cultured CD4+ T cells. TCRdb itself ran the PCR reads through MiXCR, one entry per CDR3 protein. The sample lists 15,000 to 20,000 distinct CDR3 sequences, 40% to 50% occurring once. No antigen has been identified for these receptors. Treatment meaning: approximately 9-day PBMC culture with coronavirus spike peptide pools or control peptides (ViraFEST assay). Sequencing was performed on CD4+ T cells from blood, cultured in vitro, taken after SARS-CoV-2 vaccination. The source of these receptors is a human donor who had recovered from COVID-19.

This clonotype has only a few counts. This chain uses TRBV6-5 with TRBJ1-2; D not certain. This CDR3 comprises 13 residues. V dropped 0 bases and J dropped 8 bases, with 10 bases sitting between them. Looked up from germline, CDR1 is MNHEY and CDR2 is SVGAGI. CDR3 DNA sequence: TGTGCCAGCAGTTACTCGGGTTCGCAAGGCTACACCTTC. Translation: CASSYSGSQGYTF.

This clonotype occurred a few times. The chain employs TRBV7-9 and TRBJ1-6, with D perhaps matching TRBD1 (6 bases). Germline assignment: CDR1 SEHNR and CDR2 FQNEAQ (reference sequence). CDR3 length equals 14 residues. The V end lost 3 bases, the J end lost 6 bases, and 9 bases lay between the germline ends. The CDR3 DNA is TGTGCCAGCAGCTTCGGGACACTTAATTCACCCCTCCACTTT. Amino acid sequence: CASSFGTLNSPLHF.

The chain combines TRBV20-1 with TRBJ1-3; D gene uncertain. The CDR3 loop spans 18 amino acids. CDR1 and CDR2 from the germline V gene are DFQATT and SNEGSKA (reference sequence). The V end was cut by 1 base, the J end by 0 bases, with 19 bases between. Here the CDR3 reads CSARALPDGTPSGNTIYF. The DNA for the CDR3 is TGCAGTGCTAGAGCCCTACCCGACGGAACTCCCTCTGGAAACACCATATATTTT.

In nucleotides, the CDR3 is TGTGCCAGCAGCGGGGGACAGGGGTTTCATACGCAGTATTTT. Protein: CASSGGQGFHTQYF. J is TRBJ2-3 and V is TRBV7-2; TRBD1 matches 10 bases. The germline gives CDR1 SGHTA, CDR2 FQGNSA. V shed 5 bases and J 7 bases; nucleotides not matched to a gene: 6. The CDR3 spans 14 residues.

This rearrangement joins TRBV7-9 to TRBJ2-5; possibly TRBD1 or TRBD2 for D (7 bases each). CDR1 is SEHNR, CDR2 FQNEAQ, per germline (reference sequence). The CDR3 spans 13 residues. Trimming shortened V by 5 bases and J by 4 bases, and 11 bases separated the two germline ends. CDR3 DNA: TGTGCCAGCAGCCCCAGGGGGGGAGAGACCCAGTACTTC. It specifies CASSPRGGETQYF.

V usage is TRBV6-4 and J usage is TRBJ1-6; the match to TRBD1 covers 7 bases. The CDR3 is made up of 15 amino acids. Germline trimming cut 4 bases from V and 6 bases from J; bases unmatched to any gene: 6. Germline loops: CDR1 MRHNA, CDR2 SNTAGT. The CDR3 nucleotides are TGTGCCAGCAGTGTTACGGGACAGCGTAATTCACCCCTCCACTTT. Residues: CASSVTGQRNSPLHF.

This chain uses TRBV2 with TRBJ1-1; 9 positions match TRBD1. The length of the CDR3 is 16 residues. CDR1 SNHLY and CDR2 FYNNEI come from the germline V gene. The trim removed 2 bases at V and 4 bases at J, leaving 8 bases unmatched. This CDR3 reads CASSEPGGQGSTEAFF. CDR3 in DNA: TGTGCCAGCAGTGAACCTGGGGGACAGGGTTCCACTGAAGCTTTCTTT.